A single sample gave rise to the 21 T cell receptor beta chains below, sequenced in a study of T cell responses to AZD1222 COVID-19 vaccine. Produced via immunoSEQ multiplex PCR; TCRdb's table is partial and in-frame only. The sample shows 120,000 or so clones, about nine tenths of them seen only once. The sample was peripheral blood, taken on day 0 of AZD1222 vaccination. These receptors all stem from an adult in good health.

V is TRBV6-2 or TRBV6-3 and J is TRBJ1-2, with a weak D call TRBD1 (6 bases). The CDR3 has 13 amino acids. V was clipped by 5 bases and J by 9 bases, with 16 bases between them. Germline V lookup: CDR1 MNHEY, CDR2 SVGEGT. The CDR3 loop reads CASSQRGSERYTF. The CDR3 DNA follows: TGTGCCAGCAGTCAAAGGGGGAGTGAACGCTACACCTTC.

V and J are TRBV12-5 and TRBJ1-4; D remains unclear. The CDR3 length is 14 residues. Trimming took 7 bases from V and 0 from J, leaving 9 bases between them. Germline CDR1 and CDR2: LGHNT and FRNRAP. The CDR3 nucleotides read TGTGCTAGTGCCGATATTGCAACTAATGAAAAACTGTTTTTT. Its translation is CASADIATNEKLFF.

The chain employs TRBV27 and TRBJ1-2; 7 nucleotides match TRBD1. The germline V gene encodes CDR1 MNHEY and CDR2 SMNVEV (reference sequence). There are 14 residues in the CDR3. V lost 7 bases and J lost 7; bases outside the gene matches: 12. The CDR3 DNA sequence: TGTGCCAGCACCACACTTAACAGGGGTGGTGGCTACACCTTC. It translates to CASTTLNRGGGYTF.

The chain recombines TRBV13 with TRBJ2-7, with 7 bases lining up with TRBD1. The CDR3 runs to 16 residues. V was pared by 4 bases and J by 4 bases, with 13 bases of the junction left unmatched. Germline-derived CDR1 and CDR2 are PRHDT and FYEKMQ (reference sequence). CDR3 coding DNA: TGTGCCAGCAGCTACGCCCAACAGGGGATCGGGTACGAGCAGTACTTC. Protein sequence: CASSYAQQGIGYEQYF.

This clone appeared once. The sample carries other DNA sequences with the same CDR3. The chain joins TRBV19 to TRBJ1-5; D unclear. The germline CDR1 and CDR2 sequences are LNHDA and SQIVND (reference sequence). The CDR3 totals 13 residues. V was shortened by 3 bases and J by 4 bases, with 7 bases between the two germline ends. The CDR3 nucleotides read TGTGCCAGTAGTATTCTCGGGAATCAGCCCCAGCATTTT. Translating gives CASSILGNQPQHF. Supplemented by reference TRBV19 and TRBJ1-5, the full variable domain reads DGGITQSPKYLFRKEGQNVTLSCEQNLNHDAMYWYRQDPGQGLRLIYYSQIVNDFQKGDIAEGYSVSREKKESFPLTVTSAQKNPTAFYLCASSILGNQPQHFGDGTRLSIL.

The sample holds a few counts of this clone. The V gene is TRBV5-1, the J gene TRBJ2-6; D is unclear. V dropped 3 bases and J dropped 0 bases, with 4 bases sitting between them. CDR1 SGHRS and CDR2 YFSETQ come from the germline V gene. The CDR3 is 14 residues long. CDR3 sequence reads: CASSSSSGANVLTF. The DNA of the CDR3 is TGCGCCAGCAGCTCGAGCTCTGGGGCCAACGTCCTGACTTTC.

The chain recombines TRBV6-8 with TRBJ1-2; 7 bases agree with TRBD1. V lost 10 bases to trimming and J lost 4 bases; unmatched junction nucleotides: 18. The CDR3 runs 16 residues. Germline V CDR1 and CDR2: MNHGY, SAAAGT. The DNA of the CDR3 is TGTGCCATCCATGTCGTCCAGGACAGGAGTTCCTATGGCTACACCTTC. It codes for CAIHVVQDRSSYGYTF.

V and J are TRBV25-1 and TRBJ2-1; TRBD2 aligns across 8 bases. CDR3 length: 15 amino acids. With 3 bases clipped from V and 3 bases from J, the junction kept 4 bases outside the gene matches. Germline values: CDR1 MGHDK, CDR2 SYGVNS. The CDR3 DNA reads TGTGCCAGCAGTGACCAGCGGGGGATCTACAATGAGCAGTTCTTC. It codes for CASSDQRGIYNEQFF.

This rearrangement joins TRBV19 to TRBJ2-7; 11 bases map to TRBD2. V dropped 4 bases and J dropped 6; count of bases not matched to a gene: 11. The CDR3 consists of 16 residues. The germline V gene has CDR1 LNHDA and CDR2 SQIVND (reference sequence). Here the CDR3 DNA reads TGTGCCAGTAGTACCCCCCCAAATAGCGGGGGGGGCGAGCAGTACTTC. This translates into CASSTPPNSGGGEQYF.

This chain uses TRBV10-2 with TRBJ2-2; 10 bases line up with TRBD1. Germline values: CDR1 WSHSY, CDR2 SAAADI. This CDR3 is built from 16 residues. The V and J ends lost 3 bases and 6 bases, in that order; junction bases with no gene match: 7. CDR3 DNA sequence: TGCGCCAGCAGTGACCCGGGACAGGGGATCGCCGGGGAGCTGTTTTTT. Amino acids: CASSDPGQGIAGELFF.

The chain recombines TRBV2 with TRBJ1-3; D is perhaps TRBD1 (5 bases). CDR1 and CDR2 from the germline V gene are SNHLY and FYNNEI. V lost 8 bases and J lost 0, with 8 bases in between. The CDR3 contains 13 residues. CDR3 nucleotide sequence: TGTGCCAGCGGCAGGGCCTCTGGAAACACCATATATTTT. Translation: CASGRASGNTIYF.

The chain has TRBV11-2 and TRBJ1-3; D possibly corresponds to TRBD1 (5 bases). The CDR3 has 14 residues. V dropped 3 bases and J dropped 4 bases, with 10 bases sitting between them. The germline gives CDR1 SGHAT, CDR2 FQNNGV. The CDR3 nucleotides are TGTGCCAGCAGCTTCGGGGGTTCAGGAAACACCATATATTTT. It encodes CASSFGGSGNTIYF.

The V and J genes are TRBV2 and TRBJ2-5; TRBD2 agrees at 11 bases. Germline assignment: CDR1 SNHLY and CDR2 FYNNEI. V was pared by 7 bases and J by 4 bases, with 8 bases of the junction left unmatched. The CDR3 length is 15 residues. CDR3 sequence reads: CASKALTSGAETQYF. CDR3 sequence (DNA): TGTGCCAGCAAGGCGTTGACTAGCGGGGCAGAGACCCAGTACTTC.

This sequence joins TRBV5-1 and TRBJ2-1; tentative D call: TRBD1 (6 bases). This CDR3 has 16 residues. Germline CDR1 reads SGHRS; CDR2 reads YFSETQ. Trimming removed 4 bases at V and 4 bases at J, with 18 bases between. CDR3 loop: CASSELQGRIYNEQFF. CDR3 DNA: TGCGCCAGCAGCGAACTACAGGGCAGAATTTACAATGAGCAGTTCTTC.

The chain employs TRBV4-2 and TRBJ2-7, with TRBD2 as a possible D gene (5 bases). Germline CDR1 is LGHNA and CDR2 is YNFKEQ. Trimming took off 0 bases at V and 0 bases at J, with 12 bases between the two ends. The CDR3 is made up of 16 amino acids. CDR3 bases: TGTGCCAGCAGCCAAGAGAACGGGGAGAGCTCCTACGAGCAGTACTTC. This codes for CASSQENGESSYEQYF.

The CDR3 sequence: CAIGRDTEAFF. As DNA, the CDR3 is TGTGCCATCGGAAGGGACACTGAAGCTTTCTTT. This sequence joins TRBV10-3 and TRBJ1-1; D is ambiguous. CDR1 and CDR2 from the germline V gene are ENHRY and SYGVKD. V shed 8 bases and J shed 3 bases, with 7 bases lying between them. CDR3 size: 11 residues.

The CDR3 DNA reads as TGCGCCAGCAGCCGTAGGACAGTTGAGAACACCGGGGAGCTGTTTTTT. This codes for CASSRRTVENTGELFF. The chain couples TRBV23-1 to TRBJ2-2; D perhaps matches TRBD1 (6 bases). TRBV23-1 is an ORF, and what it does is uncertain. V dropped 6 bases and J dropped 1 base, with 15 bases sitting between them. There are 16 residues in the CDR3.

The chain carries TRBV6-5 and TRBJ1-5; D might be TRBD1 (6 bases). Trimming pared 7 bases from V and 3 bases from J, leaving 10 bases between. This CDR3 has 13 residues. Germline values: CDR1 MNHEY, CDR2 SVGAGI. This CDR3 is CASIGGPNQPQHF. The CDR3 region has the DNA TGTGCCAGCATTGGGGGGCCCAATCAGCCCCAGCATTTT.

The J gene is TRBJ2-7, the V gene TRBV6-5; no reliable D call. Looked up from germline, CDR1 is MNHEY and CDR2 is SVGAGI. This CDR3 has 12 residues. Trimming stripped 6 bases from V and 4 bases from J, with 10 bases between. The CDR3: CASRAESYEQYF. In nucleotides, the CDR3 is TGTGCCAGCAGAGCAGAGAGTTACGAGCAGTACTTC.

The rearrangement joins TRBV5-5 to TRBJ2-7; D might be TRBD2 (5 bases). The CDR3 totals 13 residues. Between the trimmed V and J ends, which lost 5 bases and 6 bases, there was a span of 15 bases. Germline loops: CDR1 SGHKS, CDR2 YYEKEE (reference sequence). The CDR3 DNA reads TGTGCCAGCAGTCCCGCGGGTTCGCCCGAGCAGTACTTC. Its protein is CASSPAGSPEQYF.

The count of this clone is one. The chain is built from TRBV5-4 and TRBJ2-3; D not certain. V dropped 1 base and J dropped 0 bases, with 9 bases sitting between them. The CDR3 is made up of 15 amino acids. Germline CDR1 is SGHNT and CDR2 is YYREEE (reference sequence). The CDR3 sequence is CASSLRVPSTDTQYF. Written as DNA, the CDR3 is TGTGCCAGCAGCTTGAGGGTACCTAGCACAGATACGCAGTATTTT.